This is a list of T cell receptor beta chains from one sample in a study of blood T cells in healthy people across ages. TCRdb itself ran the 5' RACE reads through MiXCR, one entry per CDR3 protein. The sample yields 1,800,000 or so distinct CDR3 sequences, about 39% seen once. What was sequenced was blood. All receptors come from a human donor in good health. CDR3s include the opening cysteine and the closing phenylalanine or tryptophan. Fields, in order: V gene, D gene, CDR3 protein. D genes are given only for firm matches.

TRBV4-2 . CASSQDRVNGYTF
TRBV10-3 . CAISEYTEAFF
TRBV12-5 . CASVGYGEKLFF
TRBV7-2 . CASSLVAGLIDTQYF
TRBV6-5 . CASSSNGGPYNEQFF
TRBV9 . CASSVDVGANNEQFF
TRBV12-3/TRBV12-4 . CTSSFSGYRDEQYF
TRBV6-2/TRBV6-3 . CASSTGRVPGDIQYF
TRBV7-2 TRBD1 CASSPRQGAQGEQYF
TRBV6-1 TRBD1 CASSPGTGELWERQPQHF
TRBV10-3 . CAISEPSYYNEQFF
TRBV6-1 . CASSEQGYQETQYF
TRBV7-9 . CASSIIQGRGETQYF
TRBV3-1 . CASSQDLLLESGYNSPLHF
TRBV12-3/TRBV12-4 TRBD2 CASSEAGRETQYF
TRBV7-9 . CASSSSPFGDEQYF
TRBV7-2 TRBD2 CASRAQSGGEETQYF
TRBV10-3 . CAISDPTDGRSGYEQYF
TRBV4-1 . CACSQTALGGYEQYF
TRBV7-2 TRBD1 CASSPRDRGPSKVYEQYF
TRBV18 . CASSPPGRSSYEQYF
TRBV7-2 . CAGSLTGFMNTEAFF
TRBV12-3/TRBV12-4 . CASSQTDWLTDTQYF
TRBV20-1 . CSNRDPESYEQYF
TRBV27 . CASSWGLFNSPLHF
TRBV24-1 . CATTTSSYNSPLHF
TRBV6-2/TRBV6-3 . CASSFMSGYTF